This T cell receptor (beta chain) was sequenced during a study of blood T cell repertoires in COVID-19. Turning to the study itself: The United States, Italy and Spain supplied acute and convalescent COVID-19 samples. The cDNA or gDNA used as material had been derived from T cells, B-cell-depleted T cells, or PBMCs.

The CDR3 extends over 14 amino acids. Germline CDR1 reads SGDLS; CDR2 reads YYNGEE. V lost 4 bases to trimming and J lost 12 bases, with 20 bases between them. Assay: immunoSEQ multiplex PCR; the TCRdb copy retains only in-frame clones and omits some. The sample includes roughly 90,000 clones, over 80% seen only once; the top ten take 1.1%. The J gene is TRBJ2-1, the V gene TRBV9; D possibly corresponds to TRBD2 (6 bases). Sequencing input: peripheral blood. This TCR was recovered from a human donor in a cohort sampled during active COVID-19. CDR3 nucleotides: TGTGCCAGCAGCTCTCCGGGACTCCCTTCGGGGCAGTTCTTC. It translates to CASSSPGLPSGQFF.